There are many counts of the clone carrying this T cell receptor (beta chain). Its cognate antigen is unknown. RNA transcripts yielded amplified TCR beta CDR3 regions. First-round RT-PCR used HTBI primers; second-round multiplex PCR followed. Using its own MiXCR run on the multiplex PCR reads, TCRdb lists one record per CDR3 protein. The sample contains 350,000 to 450,000 distinct CDR3 sequences, more than 20% of which appear only once. This specimen comes from a study of Graves' ophthalmopathy and Graves' hyperthyroidism. Study-level information: The authors collected peripheral blood at initial diagnosis, before any treatment. General study points: Distinction of ophthalmopathy from stable hyperthyroidism by a 13-signature model reached 85% to 90% sensitivity and approximately 81% specificity.

No progression to ophthalmopathy over 18 months defined stable hyperthyroidism. The CDR3 extends over 17 amino acids. The V end was cut by 1 base, the J end by 1 base, with 16 bases between. The V gene's germline CDR1 is MGHDK and CDR2 SYGVNS. Source material: peripheral blood. The chain links TRBV25-1 to TRBJ1-1; no definite D call. This TCR derives from a woman under 30 with stable Graves' hyperthyroidism. CDR3 bases: TGTGCCAGCAGTGAATTCATTTTGGGTCAACAGAACACTGAAGCTTTCTTT. Translation: CASSEFILGQQNTEAFF. Together with reference TRBV25-1 and TRBJ1-1, the CDR3 gives the full variable domain: EADIYQTPRYLVIGTGKKITLECSQTMGHDKMYWYQQDPGMELHLIHYSYGVNSTEKGDLSSESTVSRIRTEHFPLTLESARPSHTSQYLCASSEFILGQQNTEAFFGQGTRLTVV.